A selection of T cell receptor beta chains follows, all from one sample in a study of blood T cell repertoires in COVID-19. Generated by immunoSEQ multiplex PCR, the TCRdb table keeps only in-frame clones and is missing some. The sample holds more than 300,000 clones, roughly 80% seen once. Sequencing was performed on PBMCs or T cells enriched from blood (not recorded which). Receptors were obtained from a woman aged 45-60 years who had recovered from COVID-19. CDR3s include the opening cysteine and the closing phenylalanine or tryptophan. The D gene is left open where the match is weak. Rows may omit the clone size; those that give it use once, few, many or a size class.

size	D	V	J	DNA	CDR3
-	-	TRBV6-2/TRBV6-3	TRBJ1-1	TGTGCCAGCAGTTTTAGTGGGAGAAACACTGAAGCTTTCTTT	CASSFSGRNTEAFF
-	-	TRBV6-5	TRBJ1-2	TGTGCCAGCAGTTACTCTACAGGAGACTATGGCTACACCTTC	CASSYSTGDYGYTF
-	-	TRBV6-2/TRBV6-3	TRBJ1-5	TGTGCCAGCAGTTATCACGGTCAGCCCCAGCATTTT	CASSYHGQPQHF
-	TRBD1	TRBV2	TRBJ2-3	TGTGCCAGCATTATCTCAGGGGGCTCAGATACGCAGTATTTT	CASIISGGSDTQYF
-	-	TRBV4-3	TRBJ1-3	TGCGCCAGCAGCCACGATACAGGAACTGGAAACACCATATATTTT	CASSHDTGTGNTIYF
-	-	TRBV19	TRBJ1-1	TGTGCCAGTAGATGGGGAAGCAGGGGGAACACTGAAGCTTTCTTT	CASRWGSRGNTEAFF
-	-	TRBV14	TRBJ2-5	TGTGCCAGCAGCCAAGATCGGCGAGCCTCGGGGGCCCAGTACTTC	CASSQDRRASGAQYF
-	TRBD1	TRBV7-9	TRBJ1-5	TGTGCCAGCAGCCCCGGGACAGGGATCTTTAGCAATCAGCCCCAGCATTTT	CASSPGTGIFSNQPQHF
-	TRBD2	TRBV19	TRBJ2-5	TGTGCCAGTAGTATAGCTGGGCTAGCGGGGGCCCAGTACTTC	CASSIAGLAGAQYF
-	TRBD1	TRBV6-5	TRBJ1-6	TGTGCCACCTCAAACAGGGGAGAAGCCTCACCCCTCCACTTT	CATSNRGEASPLHF
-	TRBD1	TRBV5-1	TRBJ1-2	TGCGCCAGCAGCCGCGATGGACAGGGGGCTTACTATGGCTACACCTTC	CASSRDGQGAYYGYTF
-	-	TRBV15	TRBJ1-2	TGTGCCACCAGCAGACCCCCCGGGACGGACAGAAAGGGGGACTATGGCTACACCTTC	CATSRPPGTDRKGDYGYTF
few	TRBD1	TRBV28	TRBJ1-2	TGTGCCAGCACCCCTTCTCCGTTGTCAGGGGGCTATGGCTACACCTTC	CASTPSPLSGGYGYTF
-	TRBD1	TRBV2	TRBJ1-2	TGTGCCAGCAGTGGGACAGGGGATGGCTACACCTTC	CASSGTGDGYTF
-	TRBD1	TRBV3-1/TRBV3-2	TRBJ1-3	TGTGCCAGCAGCCGGACAGGGGGGAACTCTGGAAACACCATATATTTT	CASSRTGGNSGNTIYF
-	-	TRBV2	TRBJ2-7	TGTGCCAGCAGTCTGGAGGGGACCTACGAGCAGTACTTC	CASSLEGTYEQYF
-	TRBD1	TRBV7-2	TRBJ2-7	TGTGCCAGCAGCTTAGGGACAGGGGGTAAATCCTACGAGCAGTACTTC	CASSLGTGGKSYEQYF
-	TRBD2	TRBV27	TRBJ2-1	TGTGCCAGCAGTTTTTCTCAGTTACTAGCGGGAGGACAGAATGAGCAGTTCTTC	CASSFSQLLAGGQNEQFF
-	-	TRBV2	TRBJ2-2	TGTGCCAACTATCGAAACACCGGGGAGCTGTTTTTT	CANYRNTGELFF
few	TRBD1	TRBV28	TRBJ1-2	TGTGCCAGCAGTACCCGGGACAGGGGGGTGTATGGCTACACCTTC	CASSTRDRGVYGYTF
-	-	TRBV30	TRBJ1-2	TGTGCCTGGAGTTTCGGCAGGGTAACGGATGGCTACACCTTC	CAWSFGRVTDGYTF
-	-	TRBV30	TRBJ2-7	TGTGCCTGGAGTCCCTCCAGGTACGAGCAGTACTTC	CAWSPSRYEQYF
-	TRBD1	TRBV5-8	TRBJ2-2	TGTGCCAGCAGCTACGACAGGGCCATGGTCGGGGAGCTGTTTTTT	CASSYDRAMVGELFF
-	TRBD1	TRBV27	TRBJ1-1	TGTGCCAGCAGAAACCTTACCGACAGGGGGCGAATGAACACTGAAGCTTTCTTT	CASRNLTDRGRMNTEAFF
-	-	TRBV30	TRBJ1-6	TGTGCCTGGAGGAGGGAATCGCCCCTCCACTTT	CAWRRESPLHF
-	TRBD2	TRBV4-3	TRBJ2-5	TGCGCCAGCAGCCAAGATGTGGTGGGACTAGCGGGAGCTGAGACCCAGTACTTC	CASSQDVVGLAGAETQYF
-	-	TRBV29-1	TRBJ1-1	TGCAGCGGAACCCGCGGAGCGAACACTGAAGCTTTCTTT	CSGTRGANTEAFF
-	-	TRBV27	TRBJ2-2	TGTGCCAGCAGTCCCCGCGGCGGAGCGAACACCGGGGAGCTGTTTTTT	CASSPRGGANTGELFF
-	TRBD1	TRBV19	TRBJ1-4	TGTGCCAGTAGCCGGGACAGGGTCCCACAAAAACTGTTTTTT	CASSRDRVPQKLFF
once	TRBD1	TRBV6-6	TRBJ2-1	TGTGCCAGCAGAAGCGACAGGGGACCATCCTACAATGAGCAGTTCTTC	CASRSDRGPSYNEQFF
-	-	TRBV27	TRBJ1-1	TGTGCCAGCAGCCTAATACAGGGTCCGAACACTGAAGCTTTCTTT	CASSLIQGPNTEAFF
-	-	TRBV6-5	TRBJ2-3	TGTGCCAGCAGTTACTCTTGGACTCCCCCGGGGGATACGCAGTATTTT	CASSYSWTPPGDTQYF
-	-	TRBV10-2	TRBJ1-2	TGCGCCAGCAGTGAGTCTACAGGACCAAACTATGGCTACACCTTC	CASSESTGPNYGYTF
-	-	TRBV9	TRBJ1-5	TGTGCCAGCAGCGCCCCACCGGGAGATCAGCCCCAGCATTTT	CASSAPPGDQPQHF
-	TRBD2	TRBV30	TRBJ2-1	TGTGCCTGGAACGTGGGCGGGGGCTACAATGAGCAGTTCTTC	CAWNVGGGYNEQFF
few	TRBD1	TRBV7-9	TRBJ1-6	TGTGCCAGCAGCCCGACAGGGGATAATTCACCCCTCCACTTT	CASSPTGDNSPLHF
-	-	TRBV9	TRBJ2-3	TGTGCCAGCAGCGTCGCAGGCACAGATACGCAGTATTTT	CASSVAGTDTQYF
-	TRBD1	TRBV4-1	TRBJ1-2	TGCGCCAGCAGCCAACCGGGACAGGGTGCTGGCTACACCTTC	CASSQPGQGAGYTF
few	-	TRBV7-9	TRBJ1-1	TGTGCCAGCAGCCCTTACGGGGGGAACACTGAAGCTTTCTTT	CASSPYGGNTEAFF
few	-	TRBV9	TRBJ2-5	TGTGCCAGCAGCGTGGCTGCCCAAGAGACCCAGTACTTC	CASSVAAQETQYF
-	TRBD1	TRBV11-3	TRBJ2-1	TGTGCCAGCAGCTTAGGTAGGGGGCGTCACAATGAGCAGTTCTTC	CASSLGRGRHNEQFF
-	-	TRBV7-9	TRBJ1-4	TGTGCCAGCAGCCCCGGCCTGGGTGGGAGGGAAAAACTGTTTTTT	CASSPGLGGREKLFF
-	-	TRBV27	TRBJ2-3	TGTGCCAGCAGTTTCCGGGGTAGCACAGATACGCAGTATTTT	CASSFRGSTDTQYF
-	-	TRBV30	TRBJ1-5	TGTGCCTGGAGTTGGGACTTTACCAATCAGCCTCAGCATTTT	CAWSWDFTNQPQHF
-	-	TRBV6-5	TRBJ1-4	TGTGCCAGCAGGGGGGGGGCGGATGAAAAACTGTTTTTT	CASRGGADEKLFF
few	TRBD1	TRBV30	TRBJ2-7	TGTGCCTGGGGCAGACAGGGAGCGTACGAGCAGTACTTC	CAWGRQGAYEQYF
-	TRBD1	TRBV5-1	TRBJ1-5	TGCGCCAGCAGCAGAGGGACAGGGGGCGAGCCCCAGCATTTT	CASSRGTGGEPQHF
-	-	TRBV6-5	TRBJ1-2	TGTGCCAGCAGAGCGGGGCTCTATGGCTACACCTTC	CASRAGLYGYTF
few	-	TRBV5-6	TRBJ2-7	TGTGCCAGCACCATTTCCGGTCTTTCGGGCTACGAGCAGTACTTC	CASTISGLSGYEQYF
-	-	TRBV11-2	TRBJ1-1	TGTGCCAGCCGAACCTACAGGGAAAATGAAGCTTTCTTT	CASRTYRENEAFF